These 16 T cell receptor beta chains were all obtained from the same sample, sequenced in a study of shared clonotypes between healthy human individuals (dated by TCRdb to about 2020). The library was made by the immunoSEQ multiplex PCR assay. TCRdb re-hosts the immuneACCESS table, in-frame sequences only. Its copies lack some clones; in the studies checked, an unresolved V gene accounts for under half of them, and the cause for the rest is not known. This sample comprises about 580,000 clones, roughly 98% of them detected only once. The biggest ten clones account for approximately 0.33% of the sample. CD8 naive samples were obtained by positive selection for CCR7 among CD45RO-negative cells, yielding a CD45RA+CCR7+ population from which TemRA cells were excluded. Material for sequencing was naive CD8+ T cells sorted from blood. The sample's cell subset or site label, in plain terms: CD45RA+CCR7+. All receptors come from a young man in good health.

The genes are TRBV15 and TRBJ2-7; D uncertain. Germline V CDR1 and CDR2: LNHNV, YYDKDF (reference sequence). The CDR3 sequence is 13 residues long. The ends were cut back, 3 bases at V and 0 bases at J, with 6 bases in the middle. CDR3 protein: CATSSGFSYEQYF. For the CDR3, the DNA is TGTGCCACCAGCAGCGGATTCTCCTACGAGCAGTACTTC.

The chain employs TRBV2 and TRBJ1-2, with D uncertain. This CDR3 has 16 residues. Deletions cut 5 bases from V and 4 bases from J, with 20 bases between. Germline loops: CDR1 SNHLY, CDR2 FYNNEI. The CDR3 DNA follows: TGTGCCAGCAGTAAGGATCCTAGGACGGTTGCCTATGGCTACACCTTC. It specifies CASSKDPRTVAYGYTF. Full variable domain (missing parts from reference TRBV2 and TRBJ1-2): EPEVTQTPSHQVTQMGQEVILRCVPISNHLYFYWYRQILGQKVEFLVSFYNNEISEKSEIFDDQFSVERPDGSNFTLKIRSTKLEDSAMYFCASSKDPRTVAYGYTFGSGTRLTVV.

The J gene is TRBJ2-1, the V gene TRBV6-5; TRBD2 might be the D (6 bases). With 6 bases removed from V and 4 bases from J, the gap between germline ends came to 10 bases. The germline V gene encodes CDR1 MNHEY and CDR2 SVGAGI. The CDR3 loop spans 13 amino acids. CDR3 nucleotides: TGTGCCAGCAGACCGGAGGGGTACAATGAGCAGTTCTTC. This translates into CASRPEGYNEQFF.

The chain links TRBV28 to TRBJ2-2, with D tentatively TRBD1 or TRBD2 (5 bases each). Germline values: CDR1 MDHEN, CDR2 SYDVKM. V dropped 4 bases and J dropped 5 bases, with 20 bases sitting between them. This CDR3 comprises 17 residues. This chain's CDR3 is CASSWGGSRGETGELFF. In nucleotides, the CDR3 is TGTGCCAGCAGTTGGGGTGGGTCTCGAGGGGAGACCGGGGAGCTGTTTTTT.

V gene TRBV7-9 combines with J gene TRBJ1-3, with a tentative D call TRBD1 (6 bases). The CDR3 sequence is 16 residues long. Germline V gives CDR1 SEHNR, CDR2 FQNEAQ (reference sequence). V was trimmed by 5 bases and J by 1 base, leaving 15 bases between them. DNA for the CDR3: TGTGCCAGCAGCATCCTAGGACAGTCTTCTGGAAACACCATATATTTT. It is translated as CASSILGQSSGNTIYF.

This chain uses TRBV19 with TRBJ2-1, with unresolved D. V lost 0 bases, J lost 4 bases, and 4 bases lay in between. This CDR3 spans 13 amino acids. Germline V gene sequence: CDR1 LNHDA, CDR2 SQIVND (reference sequence). The CDR3 region has the DNA TGTGCCAGTAGTATAGATAGATACAATGAGCAGTTCTTC. It translates to CASSIDRYNEQFF.

The V gene is TRBV28, the J gene TRBJ2-3; 9 nucleotides align to TRBD2. CDR3 length equals 20 residues. CDR1 is MDHEN, CDR2 SYDVKM, per germline. The junction had 17 bases not matched to a gene; V was cut back by 3 bases and J by 1 base. The CDR3 DNA reads as TGTGCCAGCAGTTTCCCGGACGGTGTACTAGCGGGTTCGGGCACAGATACGCAGTATTTT. Encoded protein: CASSFPDGVLAGSGTDTQYF. Combining the CDR3 with reference TRBV28 and TRBJ2-3 gives the whole variable domain DVKVTQSSRYLVKRTGEKVFLECVQDMDHENMFWYRQDPGLGLRLIYFSYDVKMKEKGDIPEGYSVSREKKERFSLILESASTNQTSMYLCASSFPDGVLAGSGTDTQYFGPGTRLTVL.

The J gene is TRBJ2-1, the V gene TRBV6-5; TRBD2 might be the D (5 bases). Trimming left V 6 bases short and J 2 bases short, with 11 bases between. Germline CDR1 MNHEY, CDR2 SVGAGI. The CDR3 runs to 14 residues. Here the CDR3 reads CASRIRGTYNEQFF. The CDR3, as DNA: TGTGCCAGCAGAATCAGAGGGACCTACAATGAGCAGTTCTTC.

On this clone: The same CDR3 arises from other DNA sequences in this sample as well. The chain couples TRBV5-6 to TRBJ2-1, with TRBD2 identical over 10 bases. J was trimmed by 4 bases and V by 2 bases; bases with no gene match: 3. This CDR3 contains 15 residues. The germline CDR1 and CDR2 sequences are SGHDT and YYEEEE. CDR3 amino acids: CASSLAGGLYNEQFF. CDR3 bases: TGTGCCAGCAGCTTAGCGGGAGGGCTTTACAATGAGCAGTTCTTC.

V and J are TRBV13 and TRBJ2-1; 9 bases map to TRBD2. CDR3 length equals 14 residues. The junction had 6 bases not matched to a gene; V was cut back by 5 bases and J by 7 bases. In germline, CDR1 is PRHDT, CDR2 FYEKMQ (reference sequence). The CDR3 is CASSPYSGSNEQFF. The CDR3 region has the DNA TGTGCCAGCAGCCCGTATAGCGGGAGTAATGAGCAGTTCTTC.

This chain connects TRBV18 to TRBJ2-7, with D maybe TRBD2 (5 bases). The CDR3 totals 13 residues. Trimming cost V 5 bases and J 0 bases, with 8 bases left between them. From germline, CDR1 is KGHSH and CDR2 LQKENI. CDR3 DNA sequence: TGTGCCAGCTCAGTAGACTACTCCTACGAGCAGTACTTC. Its protein product is CASSVDYSYEQYF.

This clone has just a few counts. The chain joins TRBV4-2 to TRBJ2-7; the D is unclear. V gave up 5 bases and J gave up 0 bases, with 11 bases separating them. The CDR3 length is 14 residues. Germline CDR1 is LGHNA and CDR2 is YNFKEQ. CDR3 amino acids: CASSAAGSSYEQYF. CDR3 nucleotides: TGTGCCAGCAGCGCGGCAGGTTCCTCCTACGAGCAGTACTTC.

As for this clone: This CDR3 is also generated by other DNA sequences in the sample. This rearrangement joins TRBV7-9 to TRBJ2-1; D is possibly TRBD2 (5 bases). The CDR3 sequence is 13 residues long. Germline CDR1 SEHNR, CDR2 FQNEAQ (reference sequence). Trimming took 1 base from V and 7 from J, leaving 8 bases between them. For the CDR3, the DNA is TGTGCCAGCAGCTTAGTGGCGGGTAATGAGCAGTTCTTC. It encodes CASSLVAGNEQFF. Drawing the rest from reference TRBV7-9 and TRBJ2-1, the complete variable domain is DTGVSQNPRHKITKRGQNVTFRCDPISEHNRLYWYRQTLGQGPEFLTYFQNEAQLEKSRLLSDRFSAERPKGSFSTLEIQRTEQGDSAMYLCASSLVAGNEQFFGPGTRLTVL.

This chain uses TRBV28 with TRBJ1-2; 9 positions match TRBD1. CDR3 size: 20 residues. CDR1 MDHEN and CDR2 SYDVKM come from the germline V gene. V shed 5 bases, J shed 0 bases, and the junction held 19 bases outside the gene matches. This CDR3 reads CASSPLGDRDRTHANYGYTF. The CDR3 nucleotides are TGTGCCAGCAGTCCTTTAGGGGACAGGGATCGTACCCACGCTAACTATGGCTACACCTTC.

The rearrangement uses TRBV5-5 and TRBJ2-2; 7 bases are shared with TRBD2. Germline values: CDR1 SGHKS, CDR2 YYEKEE (reference sequence). Trimming removed 4 bases from V and 4 bases from J; junction bases left unmatched: 10. The CDR3 totals 16 residues. Here the CDR3 DNA reads TGTGCCAGCAGCGGAGGGAGGGTGGAGAGCACCGGGGAGCTGTTTTTT. Its translation is CASSGGRVESTGELFF.

The chain has TRBV27 and TRBJ2-2; a weak D match, TRBD1 (5 bases). The CDR3 length is 15 residues. In germline, CDR1 is MNHEY, CDR2 SMNVEV (reference sequence). V lost 5 bases and J lost 7, with 17 bases in between. The CDR3 is CASSVRSQDIGELFF. Written as DNA, the CDR3 is TGTGCCAGCAGTGTCAGGTCCCAGGACATCGGGGAGCTGTTTTTT.